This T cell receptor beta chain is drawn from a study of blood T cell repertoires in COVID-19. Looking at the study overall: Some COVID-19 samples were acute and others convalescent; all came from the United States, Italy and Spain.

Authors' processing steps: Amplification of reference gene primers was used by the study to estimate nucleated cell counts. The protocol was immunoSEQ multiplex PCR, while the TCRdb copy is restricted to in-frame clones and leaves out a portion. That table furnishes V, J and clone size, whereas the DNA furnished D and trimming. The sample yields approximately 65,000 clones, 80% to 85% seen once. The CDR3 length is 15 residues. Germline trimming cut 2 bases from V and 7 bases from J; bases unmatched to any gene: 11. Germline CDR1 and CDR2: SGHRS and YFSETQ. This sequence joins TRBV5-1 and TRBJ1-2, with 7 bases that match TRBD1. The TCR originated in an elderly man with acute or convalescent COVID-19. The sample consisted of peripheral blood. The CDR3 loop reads CASSLEGQGVGGYTF. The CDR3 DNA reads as TGCGCCAGCAGCTTAGAAGGGCAGGGGGTAGGTGGCTACACCTTC. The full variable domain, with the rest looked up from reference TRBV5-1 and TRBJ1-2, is KAGVTQTPRYLIKTRGQQVTLSCSPISGHRSVSWYQQTPGQGLQFLFEYFSETQRNKGNFPGRFSGRQFSNSRSEMNVSTLELGDSALYLCASSLEGQGVGGYTFGSGTRLTVV.